Below are 14 T cell receptor beta chains sequenced from a single sample in a study of shared clonotypes between healthy human individuals. Clones were sequenced by immunoSEQ multiplex PCR, and TCRdb holds only the in-frame ones, with some missing. The repertoire holds around 1,100,000 clones, with roughly 80% as singletons. Sequencing was done on a sample of memory CD4+ T cells from PBMCs. Subset described: CD45RA-negative fraction. These receptors were obtained from a man aged 18 to 30 in good health. Some clones in this sample may be carry-over from other donors' samples.

The CDR3 loop is CASSPSGGLQGANTEAFF. The DNA of the CDR3 is TGTGCCAGCTCACCATCGGGAGGCTTACAGGGGGCAAACACTGAAGCTTTCTTT. The rearrangement uses TRBV18 and TRBJ1-1; 9 bases match TRBD1. Looked up from germline, CDR1 is KGHSH and CDR2 is LQKENI. With 2 bases clipped from V and 2 bases from J, the junction kept 12 bases outside the gene matches. The CDR3 contains 18 residues.

V and J are TRBV5-8 and TRBJ2-7, with TRBD2 identical over 10 bases. This CDR3 contains 17 residues. Per the germline V gene, CDR1 is SGHTS and CDR2 is YDEGEE. The V segment lost 4 bases and the J segment 3 bases; nucleotides outside the gene matches: 13. The CDR3 DNA is TGTGCCAGCAGCCGTTCCGACCTAGCGGGAGTTAGCTACGAGCAGTACTTC. Translation gives CASSRSDLAGVSYEQYF.

This chain connects TRBV28 to TRBJ1-4; perhaps TRBD1 as D (5 bases). Germline assignment: CDR1 MDHEN and CDR2 SYDVKM. V dropped 6 bases and J dropped 4 bases, with 12 bases sitting between them. This CDR3 comprises 14 residues. The chain's CDR3 is CASRRGLFNEKLFF. CDR3 bases: TGTGCCAGCAGACGGGGACTGTTTAATGAAAAACTGTTTTTT.

V and J are TRBV19 and TRBJ1-1; TRBD1 matches 9 bases. The V and J ends lost 7 bases and 5 bases, in that order; junction bases with no gene match: 11. CDR3 size: 15 residues. CDR1 is LNHDA and CDR2 is SQIVND in the germline V gene (reference sequence). CDR3 DNA: TGTGCCAGTAAGGCCATCGACAGGGGGGGGACTGAAGCTTTCTTT. Translated, it gives CASKAIDRGGTEAFF.

The chain joins TRBV19 to TRBJ2-2; 7 bases map to TRBD1. This CDR3 comprises 16 residues. Germline values: CDR1 LNHDA, CDR2 SQIVND (reference sequence). V shed 5 bases and J 2 bases; nucleotides not matched to a gene: 8. The CDR3 DNA is TGTGCCAGTAGTCCCGGGACAGAAGTAAACACCGGGGAGCTGTTTTTT. Translation: CASSPGTEVNTGELFF.

The chain uses TRBV9 and TRBJ2-1, with 11 bases fitting TRBD1. This CDR3 contains 17 residues. With 0 bases clipped from V and 2 bases from J, the junction kept 4 bases outside the gene matches. The germline V gene encodes CDR1 SGDLS and CDR2 YYNGEE. The CDR3 sequence: CASSVDPGQGAYNEQFF. The DNA of the CDR3 is TGTGCCAGCAGCGTAGATCCGGGACAGGGGGCCTACAATGAGCAGTTCTTC.

This clone was found a few times. Other DNA sequences of this sample code for an identical CDR3. The CDR3 region has the DNA TGTGCCAGCAGCTTAGGGCCGCAAGAGACCCAGTACTTC. Translated, it gives CASSLGPQETQYF. The gene calls are TRBV7-3 and TRBJ2-5; no reliable D call. There are 13 residues in the CDR3. V lost 2 bases and J 2 bases, leaving 6 bases between the germline ends. Germline V gene sequence: CDR1 SGHTA, CDR2 FQGTGA.

The chain recombines TRBV4-3 with TRBJ1-4; 7 nucleotides match TRBD1. Germline V gene sequence: CDR1 LGHNA, CDR2 YSLEER. The CDR3 totals 15 residues. V shed 4 bases, J shed 6 bases, and the junction held 8 bases outside the gene matches. CDR3 DNA: TGCGCCAGCAGCCCTGGACAGGAACTTTATGAAAAACTGTTTTTT. Translated: CASSPGQELYEKLFF.

This chain connects TRBV4-1 to TRBJ2-5; TRBD1 agrees at 8 bases. Germline values: CDR1 MGHRA, CDR2 YSYEKL. This CDR3 has 16 amino acids. Germline trimming cut 4 bases from V and 1 base from J; bases unmatched to any gene: 8. The CDR3 region is CASSRFRGQAQETQYF. DNA of the CDR3: TGCGCCAGCAGCCGATTCAGGGGGCAGGCCCAAGAGACCCAGTACTTC.

CDR3 bases: TGTGCCAGCAGCTTAGCTCTCACTAACTCTGGGGCCAACGTCCTGACTTTC. Its protein is CASSLALTNSGANVLTF. The rearrangement uses TRBV7-2 and TRBJ2-6; D is unresolved. Germline V gene data show CDR1 as SGHTA and CDR2 as FQGNSA. This CDR3 comprises 17 residues. With 0 bases removed from V and 0 bases from J, the gap between germline ends came to 9 bases.

The chain uses TRBV10-3 and TRBJ2-4; D is perhaps TRBD1 (6 bases). The germline V gene encodes CDR1 ENHRY and CDR2 SYGVKD. V lost 6 bases and J lost 6, with 15 bases in between. The CDR3 spans 14 residues. The CDR3 loop reads CAISDPLTGNIQYF. DNA for the CDR3: TGTGCCATCAGCGACCCCTTGACAGGAAACATTCAGTACTTC.

This clone is a singleton in its sample. This chain connects TRBV30 to TRBJ2-5; D unresolved. CDR3 length: 14 amino acids. Deletions cut 1 base from V and 5 bases from J, with 14 bases between. The germline gives CDR1 GTSNPN, CDR2 SVGIG (reference sequence). This chain's CDR3 is CAWSGTERRETQYF. CDR3 DNA: TGTGCCTGGAGTGGTACAGAGAGAAGGGAGACCCAGTACTTC.

V is TRBV5-6 and J is TRBJ1-4; maybe TRBD1 (5 bases). Looked up from germline, CDR1 is SGHDT and CDR2 is YYEEEE. V was clipped by 2 bases and J by 7 bases, with 18 bases between them. This CDR3 spans 16 amino acids. CDR3 DNA: TGTGCCAGCAGCTTCTTGGGACTTGTGGGGAGTGAAAAACTGTTTTTT. It codes for CASSFLGLVGSEKLFF. Drawing the rest from reference TRBV5-6 and TRBJ1-4, the complete variable domain is DAGVTQSPTHLIKTRGQQVTLRCSPKSGHDTVSWYQQALGQGPQFIFQYYEEEERQRGNFPDRFSGHQFPNYSSELNVNALLLGDSALYLCASSFLGLVGSEKLFFGSGTQLSVL.

The V gene is TRBV11-2, the J gene TRBJ2-1, with D hard to call. V lost 2 bases, J lost 4 bases, and 6 bases lay in between. The CDR3 runs 13 residues. Germline lookup yields CDR1 SGHAT and CDR2 FQNNGV. The CDR3 is CASSLQRYNEQFF. Here the CDR3 DNA reads TGTGCCAGCAGCTTACAACGGTACAATGAGCAGTTCTTC.